A selection of T cell receptor beta chains follows, all from one sample in a study of shared clonotypes between healthy human individuals. Some clones are missing from TCRdb's copy, which holds only in-frame ones; the method was immunoSEQ multiplex PCR. The repertoire has about 670,000 clones, about two thirds of them found once; the top ten carry approximately 2%. Sequencing was done on a sample of memory CD4+ T cells sorted from blood. The origin of the receptors is a woman aged 30 to 39 in good health. Each CDR3 is given with its conserved first and last residue. The order of the fields is V gene, J gene, D gene, clone size, CDR3 DNA, CDR3 protein. D genes are given only for firm matches. Only some rows state a clone size, as once, few, many or a class for expanded clones.

TRBV19	TRBJ2-7	TRBD2	-	TGTGCCAGTAGTCGGGCGGGAGTACGCGAGCAGTACTTC	CASSRAGVREQYF
TRBV19	TRBJ1-2	-	-	TGTGCCAGTAGTATAGATCGACGGCAGGTCTATGGCTACACCTTC	CASSIDRRQVYGYTF
TRBV11-1	TRBJ2-7	TRBD1	-	TGTGCCAGCAGCTTCGGGACAGTCCGCGACGAGCAGTACTTC	CASSFGTVRDEQYF
TRBV6-5	TRBJ1-1	-	-	TGTGCCAGCCAAAATTCGTTGGGGAACACTGAAGCTTTCTTT	CASQNSLGNTEAFF
TRBV7-9	TRBJ2-3	-	-	TGTGCCAGCAGCAAACTAGGGATCACAGATACGCAGTATTTT	CASSKLGITDTQYF
TRBV7-2	TRBJ1-2	TRBD1	-	TGTGCCAGCAGCTTAGCCGTGGACAGGGCGACGAACTATGGCTACACCTTC	CASSLAVDRATNYGYTF
TRBV11-2	TRBJ2-1	TRBD2	-	TGTGCCAGCAGCACGACTAGCGGGCACTACAATGAGCAGTTCTTC	CASSTTSGHYNEQFF
TRBV10-3	TRBJ2-7	-	-	TGTGCCATCAGTTTCCACGGTCTCGAGCAGTACTTC	CAISFHGLEQYF
TRBV15	TRBJ2-5	-	-	TGTGCCACCAGCAGGCCAGGGGGGGTAGGAGAGACCCAGTACTTC	CATSRPGGVGETQYF
TRBV5-4	TRBJ2-3	-	-	TGTGCCAGCAGCTTGGAGGAAGATACGCAGTATTTT	CASSLEEDTQYF
TRBV4-2	TRBJ1-2	-	-	TGTGCCAGCAGCCAAGTCCTACAGGGAAGGGGCTACACCTTC	CASSQVLQGRGYTF
TRBV14	TRBJ2-1	TRBD2	few	TGTGCCAGACGGAACGGGACTAGCGGGAGCCCCTACAATGAGCAGTTCTTC	CARRNGTSGSPYNEQFF
TRBV27	TRBJ1-5	-	-	TGTGCCAGCAGTTTGAGGGTAGGGGATAGCAATCAGCCCCAGCATTTT	CASSLRVGDSNQPQHF
TRBV28	TRBJ1-2	-	few	TGTGCCAGCAGTTTAGACGGCTATGGCTACACCTTC	CASSLDGYGYTF
TRBV19	TRBJ1-1	-	-	TGTGCCAGTAGTAGAGACAGGTGGGGCGCTGAAGCTTTCTTT	CASSRDRWGAEAFF
TRBV2	TRBJ2-1	-	-	TGTGCCAGCAGCAGCGGGTTCTCCTACAATGAGCAGTTCTTC	CASSSGFSYNEQFF
TRBV28	TRBJ1-5	-	few	TGTGCCAGCAGTAATCCGGGGTACCAGCCCCAGCATTTT	CASSNPGYQPQHF
TRBV6-1	TRBJ1-6	-	-	TGTGCCAGCACTGGGACGGATTACTATAATTCACCCCTCCACTTT	CASTGTDYYNSPLHF
TRBV7-9	TRBJ2-5	-	-	TGTGCCAGCAGCTTATTGGAGGGGATCTCGGAGACCCAGTACTTC	CASSLLEGISETQYF
TRBV30	TRBJ2-4	TRBD1	-	TGTGCCTGGAGTGTATGGGACAGGGTAAACATTCAGTACTTC	CAWSVWDRVNIQYF
TRBV2	TRBJ2-7	-	few	TGTGCCAGCAGCGCTCAGTGGGCATCCTACGAGCAGTACTTC	CASSAQWASYEQYF
TRBV28	TRBJ2-1	TRBD2	-	TGTGCCAGCAGTTGGGAGGGGTACAATGAGCAGTTCTTC	CASSWEGYNEQFF
TRBV10-3	TRBJ2-7	-	-	TGTGCCATCAGTGGACAGTCCAACTACGAGCAGTACTTC	CAISGQSNYEQYF
TRBV18	TRBJ2-7	-	-	TGTGCCAGCTCACTAACGGTCTCCTACGAGCAGTACTTC	CASSLTVSYEQYF
TRBV28	TRBJ1-2	TRBD1	-	TGTGCCAGCAGTCCCCTACAGGGGTTCTATGGCTACACCTTC	CASSPLQGFYGYTF
TRBV7-9	TRBJ1-1	-	few	TGTGCCACGAGGACCCCCGCGGACACTGAAGCTTTCTTT	CATRTPADTEAFF
TRBV4-2	TRBJ2-1	-	-	TGTGCCAGCAGCCAAGCCGCTACGGGATATCCATACAATGAGCAGTTCTTC	CASSQAATGYPYNEQFF
TRBV7-9	TRBJ1-1	-	once	TGTGCCAGCAGCCCAGGGCGGGGAAAGGAAACTGAAGCTTTCTTT	CASSPGRGKETEAFF
TRBV7-9	TRBJ1-1	TRBD1	once	TGTGCCAGCAGCAAGGGACAGGGAACCTCCACTGAAGCTTTCTTT	CASSKGQGTSTEAFF
TRBV12-5	TRBJ1-1	-	few	TGTGCTAGTGGTCCTCGTCCCGAAGCTTTCTTT	CASGPRPEAFF
TRBV27	TRBJ2-4	-	-	TGTGCCAGCACCCAAAGAGAAAAGCTTCTAGCCAAAAACATTCAGTACTTC	CASTQREKLLAKNIQYF
TRBV25-1	TRBJ1-3	-	-	TGTGCCAGCAGTGACCGGGGAGCTGGAAACACCATATATTTT	CASSDRGAGNTIYF
TRBV28	TRBJ1-1	TRBD1	-	TGTGCCAGCAGTTCACCGGGACAGCTGAACACTGAAGCTTTCTTT	CASSSPGQLNTEAFF
TRBV28	TRBJ1-1	-	few	TGTGCCAGCAGTTTATATACGGGCGGGGCAGGGAGATCTTTCTTT	CASSLYTGGAGRSFF
TRBV7-9	TRBJ2-7	TRBD2	-	TGTGCCAGCAGCGAAGGACTAGCGGGAAGTTACGAGCAGTACTTC	CASSEGLAGSYEQYF
TRBV9	TRBJ1-1	-	-	TGTGCCAGCAGCCTAGGGGGGAAGAACACTGAAGCTTTCTTT	CASSLGGKNTEAFF
TRBV11-2	TRBJ2-7	TRBD1	many	TGTGCCAGCAGCTTCTCCGGGACAGGGCCCTACGAGCAGTACTTC	CASSFSGTGPYEQYF
TRBV18	TRBJ1-1	TRBD1	-	TGTGCCAGCTCACCTTATTCGGGACAGGGGAGCACTGAAGCTTTCTTT	CASSPYSGQGSTEAFF
TRBV15	TRBJ1-1	-	-	TGTGCCACCAGCAATCAGGGGACTGAAGCTTTCTTT	CATSNQGTEAFF
TRBV4-2	TRBJ1-2	TRBD1	-	TGTGCCAGCAGCCCCCGGGACAGGGGCCCTAGGAACTATGGCTACACCTTC	CASSPRDRGPRNYGYTF
TRBV18	TRBJ2-2	-	once	TGTGCCAGCTCACCAGGGGAGGCCGGGGAGCTGTTTTTT	CASSPGEAGELFF
TRBV28	TRBJ2-2	TRBD2	-	TGTGCCAGCAGAAAACTAGCGCCCGGGGAGCTGTTTTTT	CASRKLAPGELFF
TRBV5-1	TRBJ1-4	-	-	TGCGCCAGCAGCTTGGAAGTGCGGAAAGGGGGTGAAAAACTGTTTTTT	CASSLEVRKGGEKLFF